What follows are 9 T cell receptor beta chains derived from one specimen sequenced in a study of regulatory T cells in long-lasting Graves disease. Combining iRepertoire HTBI primers with Arm-PCR of CDR3 regions, the authors built TCR beta libraries. One entry per CDR3 protein results from TCRdb running MiXCR on the multiplex PCR reads. The table lists 200,000 to 250,000 distinct CDR3 sequences, approximately 20% of them singletons, with around 20% in the top ten. As for time point: newly diagnosed GD, antithyroid drugs for less than 3 months. The TCR library used RNA extracted from PBMCs. The material was peripheral blood mononuclear cells (PBMCs), obtained at new diagnosis, from a patient treated with antithyroid drugs. The origin of the receptors is a female donor with Graves disease.

This clonotype has a handful of counts. The rearrangement joins TRBV4-1 to TRBJ2-1, with D tentatively TRBD2 (5 bases). The germline CDR1 and CDR2 sequences are MGHRA and YSYEKL. The V gene lost 4 bases and the J gene lost 8 bases, with 12 bases spanning the gap. The CDR3 sequence is 13 residues long. The CDR3 DNA reads TGCGCCAGCAGCCTTTTATTGCGGGATGAGCAGTTCTTC. This translates into CASSLLLRDEQFF.

In regard to this clonotype: This may be a read error: a much more frequent sequence differs by one nucleotide. V is TRBV18 and J is TRBJ2-2, with D perhaps TRBD2 (6 bases). Germline V CDR1 and CDR2: KGHSH, LQKENI. The CDR3 runs 15 residues. CDR3 residues: CASSPPTGNTGGLFF. In nucleotides, the CDR3 is TGTGCCAGCTCACCACCGACGGGGAACACCGGGGGGCTGTTTTTT.

This clonotype was observed a handful of times. The chain joins TRBV7-9 to TRBJ2-3; D may be TRBD2 (6 bases). The CDR3 spans 12 residues. The germline V gene encodes CDR1 SEHNR and CDR2 FQNEAQ (reference sequence). Trimming took off 11 bases at V and 3 bases at J, with 12 bases between the two ends. Written as DNA, the CDR3 is TGTGCCGCTAAGCGGGTAACAGATACGCAGTATTTT. Protein sequence: CAAKRVTDTQYF.

The chain joins TRBV10-2 to TRBJ2-5, with TRBD2 matching 11 bases. Germline trimming cut 8 bases from V and 9 bases from J; bases unmatched to any gene: 8. The CDR3 contains 13 residues. CDR1 WSHSY and CDR2 SAAADI come from the germline V gene. As DNA, the CDR3 is TGCGCCAGCCATACTAGCGGGAGATGGGCCCAGTACTTC. This sequence encodes CASHTSGRWAQYF.

This clonotype has only one observation. This rearrangement joins TRBV10-3 to TRBJ2-5; D unresolved. Trimming took off 4 bases at V and 2 bases at J, with 8 bases between the two ends. This CDR3 has 13 residues. Germline CDR1 reads ENHRY; CDR2 reads SYGVKD. In nucleotides, the CDR3 is TGTGCCATCAGTGGTGGCCAACAAGAGACCCAGTACTTC. This encodes CAISGGQQETQYF.

This clonotype was observed many times. The rearrangement uses TRBV28 and TRBJ2-7, with 13 positions matching TRBD2. This CDR3 has 15 residues. Unmatched junction bases numbered 4, after V lost 6 bases and J lost 2 bases. CDR1 and CDR2 (germline): MDHEN, SYDVKM. The CDR3 sequence is CASRRLAGGPYEQYF. CDR3 nucleotide sequence: TGTGCCAGCAGGAGACTAGCGGGAGGTCCCTACGAGCAGTACTTC.

The chain has TRBV27 and TRBJ1-4, with D uncertain. The ends were cut back, 3 bases at V and 8 bases at J, with 16 bases in the middle. CDR3 length: 15 residues. Germline V gene lookup returns CDR1 MNHEY and CDR2 SMNVEV (reference sequence). The CDR3 bases are TGTGCCAGCAGTTTCCCGGACCTTCCTAGGGAAAAACTGTTTTTT. This codes for CASSFPDLPREKLFF.

This clonotype appeared many times. J is TRBJ1-1 and V is TRBV28, with D perhaps TRBD1 (5 bases). The ends were cut back, 5 bases at V and 2 bases at J, with 9 bases in the middle. In germline, CDR1 is MDHEN, CDR2 SYDVKM. This CDR3 has 13 amino acids. This CDR3 reads CASSRDLNTEAFF. The CDR3 DNA is TGTGCCAGCAGTCGGGACCTTAACACTGAAGCTTTCTTT.

This clonotype has a count of ten or more. The chain combines TRBV19 with TRBJ2-1; no reliable D call. Trimming left V 5 bases short and J 8 bases short, with 7 bases between. This CDR3 has 11 amino acids. The germline V gene has CDR1 LNHDA and CDR2 SQIVND (reference sequence). The CDR3 sequence: CASSVFDEQFF. Written as DNA, the CDR3 is TGTGCCAGTAGTGTTTTCGATGAGCAGTTCTTC. Together with reference TRBV19 and TRBJ2-1, the CDR3 gives the full variable domain: DGGITQSPKYLFRKEGQNVTLSCEQNLNHDAMYWYRQDPGQGLRLIYYSQIVNDFQKGDIAEGYSVSREKKESFPLTVTSAQKNPTAFYLCASSVFDEQFFGPGTRLTVL.